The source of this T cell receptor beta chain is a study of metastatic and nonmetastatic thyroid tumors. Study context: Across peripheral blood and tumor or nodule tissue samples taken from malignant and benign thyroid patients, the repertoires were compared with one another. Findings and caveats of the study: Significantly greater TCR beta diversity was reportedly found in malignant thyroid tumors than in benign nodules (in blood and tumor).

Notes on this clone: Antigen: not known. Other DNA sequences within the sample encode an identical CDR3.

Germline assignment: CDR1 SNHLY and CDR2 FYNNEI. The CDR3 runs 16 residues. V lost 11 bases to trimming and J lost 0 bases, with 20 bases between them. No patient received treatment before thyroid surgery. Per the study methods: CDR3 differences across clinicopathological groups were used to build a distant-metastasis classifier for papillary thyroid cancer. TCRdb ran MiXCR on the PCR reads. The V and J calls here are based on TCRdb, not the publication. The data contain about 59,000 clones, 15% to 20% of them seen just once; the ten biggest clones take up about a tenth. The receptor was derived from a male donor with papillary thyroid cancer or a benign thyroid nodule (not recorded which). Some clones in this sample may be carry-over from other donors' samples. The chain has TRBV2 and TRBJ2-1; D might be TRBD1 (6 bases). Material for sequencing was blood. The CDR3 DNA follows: TGTGCCGGAAGTGTATTACAGGGAGACTCCTACAATGAGCAGTTCTTC. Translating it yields CAGSVLQGDSYNEQFF.